The 24 T cell receptor beta chains below come from one sample, sequenced in a study of CD8 T cells in ankylosing spondylitis. Study outcomes and limitations: In ankylosing spondylitis blood, a motif of roughly eight highly homologous TCR beta variants appeared characteristic.

TCRdb re-analysed the 5' RACE reads in MiXCR, keeping a single row per CDR3 protein. Among 450,000 to 550,000 distinct CDR3 sequences, about 5.4% were seen once, and the ten largest hold roughly 3.2%. The antigens these receptors bind are not known. Sequenced material: blood, either unsorted or a sorted T cell fraction (not recorded which). These receptor sequences come from a male donor with ankylosing spondylitis.

This clonotype was found many times. For the CDR3, the DNA is TGTGCCAGCAGTGATGGAGACAGGGTCCCAGATACGCAGTATTTT. Translating it yields CASSDGDRVPDTQYF. This chain connects TRBV6-1 to TRBJ2-3; TRBD1 agrees at 7 bases. This CDR3 is 15 amino acids long. CDR1 MNHNS and CDR2 SASEGT come from the germline V gene. V was pared by 3 bases and J by 4 bases, with 7 bases of the junction left unmatched.

This clonotype was found many times. The rearrangement uses TRBV7-9 and TRBJ1-1; D is undetermined. Germline CDR1 is SEHNR and CDR2 is FQNEAQ (reference sequence). CDR3 length: 14 residues. Between the trimmed V and J ends, which lost 7 bases and 6 bases, there was a span of 18 bases. CDR3 coding DNA: TGTGCCAGCAACCCATTTTTGGTTGGGTCTGAAGCTTTCTTT. It translates to CASNPFLVGSEAFF.

This clonotype was seen at least ten times. This rearrangement joins TRBV7-2 to TRBJ2-5; the D is unclear. This CDR3 region has 13 residues. CDR1 and CDR2 (germline): SGHTA, FQGNSA. Trimming removed 5 bases at V and 5 bases at J, with 12 bases between. The DNA of the CDR3 is TGTGCCAGCAGCCCGGCAGGCAGGGAGACCCAGTACTTC. This gives the protein CASSPAGRETQYF.

Comment on this clonotype: This may come from a read error, since a much larger clone is one base off. CDR3 sequence: CASRKAGRHSPLHF. CDR3 in DNA: TGTGCCAGCAGAAAGGCGGGTAGGCATTCACCCCTCCACTTT. The chain uses TRBV6-1 and TRBJ1-6, with no clear D. The CDR3 covers 14 residues. The germline gives CDR1 MNHNS, CDR2 SASEGT. V lost 6 bases to trimming and J lost 8 bases, with 14 bases between them.

The sample holds many counts of this clonotype. The chain combines TRBV5-1 with TRBJ2-3; D is perhaps TRBD2 (6 bases). V dropped 2 bases and J dropped 0 bases, with 10 bases sitting between them. Germline CDR1 reads SGHRS; CDR2 reads YFSETQ. The CDR3 spans 15 residues. The CDR3 protein is CASSFTGTSTDTQYF. In DNA form, the CDR3 reads TGCGCCAGCAGCTTCACCGGGACTAGCACAGATACGCAGTATTTT.

This clonotype appeared many times. The chain has TRBV20-1 and TRBJ2-3; 11 bases align to TRBD2. CDR1 is DFQATT and CDR2 is SNEGSKA in the germline V gene (reference sequence). J was trimmed by 5 bases and V by 6 bases; bases with no gene match: 7. CDR3 length: 14 amino acids. The CDR3 sequence: CSAIIAGGEDTQYF. As DNA, the CDR3 is TGCAGTGCCATAATAGCGGGGGGGGAAGATACGCAGTATTTT.

This clonotype was detected only a few times. This sequence joins TRBV4-2 and TRBJ2-1, with 10 bases fitting TRBD2. This CDR3 is built from 17 residues. The germline gives CDR1 LGHNA, CDR2 YNFKEQ. V shed 0 bases and J 7 bases; nucleotides not matched to a gene: 9. CDR3 residues: CASSQDGSGGAGNEQFF. The CDR3 DNA reads as TGTGCCAGCAGCCAAGATGGCAGCGGGGGGGCTGGGAATGAGCAGTTCTTC.

V is TRBV2 and J is TRBJ2-1; possible D gene TRBD2, 6 bases. The CDR3 is 15 amino acids. Germline V CDR1 and CDR2: SNHLY, FYNNEI. The V end was cut by 2 bases, the J end by 9 bases, with 17 bases between. CDR3 sequence reads: CASSERVNRGSEQFF. CDR3 coding DNA: TGTGCCAGCAGTGAAAGAGTAAATCGGGGGAGTGAGCAGTTCTTC.

The rearrangement links TRBV4-2 to TRBJ2-2; no clear D gene. From germline, CDR1 is LGHNA and CDR2 YNFKEQ. The CDR3 spans 17 residues. V lost 0 bases to trimming and J lost 3 bases, with 14 bases between them. The chain's CDR3 is CASSQDLLRPHTGELFF. The CDR3 DNA reads TGTGCCAGCAGCCAAGATCTCTTGCGTCCGCACACCGGGGAGCTGTTTTTT.

The chain links TRBV20-1 to TRBJ2-1; D is unresolved. Germline lookup yields CDR1 DFQATT and CDR2 SNEGSKA (reference sequence). With 4 bases removed from V and 5 bases from J, the gap between germline ends came to 6 bases. The CDR3 is 11 amino acids. CDR3 sequence reads: CSATPNNEQFF. As DNA, the CDR3 is TGCAGTGCTACCCCGAACAATGAGCAGTTCTTC.

The chain recombines TRBV9 with TRBJ1-1; no firm D call. The CDR3 sequence is 14 residues long. Germline CDR1 and CDR2: SGDLS and YYNGEE. The germline V and J ends were trimmed by 0 bases and 3 bases, with 9 bases remaining between them. The CDR3 reads CASSVVFEDTEAFF. The CDR3 nucleotides are TGTGCCAGCAGCGTAGTTTTCGAGGACACTGAAGCTTTCTTT.

CDR3 DNA sequence: TGTGCCAGCAGCGAACAGGGACCCCTCATCAACAATGAGCAGTTCTTC. It codes for CASSEQGPLINNEQFF. J is TRBJ2-1 and V is TRBV7-2; a weak D match, TRBD1 (6 bases). The germline gives CDR1 SGHTA, CDR2 FQGNSA. The CDR3 length is 16 residues. Trimming stripped 5 bases from V and 5 bases from J, with 19 bases between. The variable domain in full, with the rest retrieved from reference TRBV7-2 and TRBJ2-1, is GAGVSQSPSNKVTEKGKDVELRCDPISGHTALYWYRQSLGQGLEFLIYFQGNSAPDKSGLPSDRFSAERTGGSVSTLTIQRTQQEDSAVYLCASSEQGPLINNEQFFGPGTRLTVL.

This clonotype showed up many times. The V call is TRBV5-5, the J call TRBJ1-3; D might be TRBD1 (6 bases). CDR1 is SGHKS and CDR2 is YYEKEE in the germline V gene (reference sequence). V lost 4 bases to trimming and J lost 0 bases, with 11 bases between them. This CDR3 is 15 amino acids long. CDR3 in DNA: TGTGCCAGCAGCATGGACAGCTACTCTGGAAACACCATATATTTT. It translates to CASSMDSYSGNTIYF.

At least ten counts were recorded for this clonotype. This sequence joins TRBV4-3 and TRBJ2-7; 9 nucleotides line up with TRBD1. The CDR3 extends over 15 amino acids. J gave up 6 bases and V 1 base, and 7 bases lay outside the gene matches. Germline V gives CDR1 LGHNA, CDR2 YSLEER. The CDR3 is CASSQVGQGYSEQYF. CDR3 nucleotides: TGCGCCAGCAGCCAAGTTGGACAGGGGTACTCCGAGCAGTACTTC.

This clonotype was detected many times. The chain is built from TRBV5-1 and TRBJ1-2, with 7 nucleotides matching TRBD1. Germline V lookup: CDR1 SGHRS, CDR2 YFSETQ. There are 14 residues in the CDR3. After removal of 2 bases from V and 6 bases from J, the junction contained 7 bases not matched to a gene. CDR3 protein: CASSFAGTANGYTF. In DNA, the CDR3 is TGCGCCAGCAGCTTCGCCGGGACAGCGAATGGCTACACCTTC.

The rearrangement links TRBV11-2 to TRBJ1-1; D gene ambiguous. The germline V gene has CDR1 SGHAT and CDR2 FQNNGV. Deletions cut 5 bases from V and 4 bases from J, with 11 bases between. The CDR3 extends over 13 amino acids. Written as DNA, the CDR3 is TGTGCCAGCAGCCGCCTGAGGGCCACTGAAGCTTTCTTT. Translated: CASSRLRATEAFF.

This clonotype occurred many times. The V call is TRBV20-1, the J call TRBJ2-1; 9 bases are a match to TRBD2. In germline, CDR1 is DFQATT, CDR2 SNEGSKA (reference sequence). CDR3 size: 14 residues. CDR3 amino acids: CSLESASGTNEQFF. The CDR3 nucleotides are TGCAGCCTTGAGTCGGCTAGCGGGACGAATGAGCAGTTCTTC.

This clonotype came up many times. CDR3 in amino acids: CASSVGPGGANVLTF. The CDR3 DNA reads TGTGCCAGCAGCGTAGGGCCTGGAGGGGCCAACGTCCTGACTTTC. The chain couples TRBV9 to TRBJ2-6; D is undetermined. CDR1 SGDLS and CDR2 YYNGEE come from the germline V gene. V was shortened by 0 bases and J by 4 bases, with 8 bases between the two germline ends. The CDR3 contains 15 residues.

Ten or more counts support this clonotype. This chain connects TRBV4-3 to TRBJ2-1, with D hard to call. The CDR3 is 16 residues long. V was pared by 1 base and J by 0 bases, with 10 bases between. Germline V CDR1 and CDR2: LGHNA, YSLEER. CDR3 amino acids: CASSQGRRSSYNEQFF. The CDR3 coding sequence is TGCGCCAGCAGCCAAGGGAGAAGGAGCTCCTACAATGAGCAGTTCTTC.

This clonotype was picked up many times. This sequence joins TRBV4-1 and TRBJ2-7; 9 bases are a match to TRBD1. Unmatched junction bases numbered 16, after V lost 4 bases and J lost 3 bases. The CDR3 runs 18 residues. CDR1 is MGHRA, CDR2 YSYEKL, per germline. The CDR3 coding sequence is TGCGCCAGCAGCCTCTCAGGGACCCAACAGGGGGCAAACTACGAGCAGTACTTC. Its protein product is CASSLSGTQQGANYEQYF.

This clonotype came up many times. The chain combines TRBV29-1 with TRBJ2-7; either TRBD1 or TRBD2 may supply D (5 bases each). The CDR3 length is 13 residues. Per germline, CDR1 SQVTM and CDR2 ANQGSEA. Trimming stripped 7 bases from V and 3 bases from J, with 16 bases between. Written as DNA, the CDR3 is TGCAGCGCCAACGGGGTTGGGGGCTACGAGCAGTACTTC. Amino acids: CSANGVGGYEQYF.

The sample holds a few counts of this clonotype. The J gene is TRBJ2-7, the V gene TRBV4-3; D gene unclear. V was trimmed by 4 bases and J by 4 bases, leaving 14 bases between them. The CDR3 consists of 14 residues. The V gene's germline CDR1 is LGHNA and CDR2 YSLEER. This chain's CDR3 is CASSRPPARYEQYF. For the CDR3, the DNA is TGCGCCAGCAGCCGCCCTCCTGCCAGGTACGAGCAGTACTTC.

This clonotype was seen ten or more times. J is TRBJ2-2 and V is TRBV29-1, with D perhaps matching TRBD2 (6 bases). Germline V gene data show CDR1 as SQVTM and CDR2 as ANQGSEA. The CDR3 contains 12 residues. Trimming stripped 6 bases from V and 8 bases from J, with 13 bases between. CDR3 residues: CSVGGGNGELFF. CDR3 nucleotides: TGCAGCGTCGGGGGAGGAAATGGGGAGCTGTTTTTT.

This clonotype was observed at least ten times. The rearrangement joins TRBV12-3 or TRBV12-4 to TRBJ1-2, with D possibly being TRBD1 (6 bases). The length of the CDR3 is 14 residues. V lost 3 bases to trimming and J lost 4 bases, with 12 bases between them. For the CDR3, the DNA is TGTGCCAGCAGTTTGTTGGGGGCAGTCTATGGCTACACCTTC. Its protein product is CASSLLGAVYGYTF.